These T cell receptor beta chains were read from a single sample in a study of T-cell memory formation after mild COVID-19. TCRdb itself ran the 5' RACE reads through MiXCR, one entry per CDR3 protein. The sample gives approximately 100,000 distinct CDR3 sequences, over 8.5% of which show up once; about 40% is in the top ten. The sample taken for sequencing was PBMCs or a T cell subset sorted from them (not recorded which). The receptors shown here come from a young man who had mild COVID-19 (a few samples of this study predate the infection). Cell type and time point are not known. The CDR3 runs from the conserved cysteine through the conserved F or W. The order of the fields is V gene, J gene, CDR3 protein.

TRBV5-5	TRBJ2-7	CASSLGQGIGEQYF
TRBV19	TRBJ1-5	CASTFPGYSNQPQHF
TRBV20-1	TRBJ2-1	CSARSSGRGWNEQFF
TRBV5-1	TRBJ2-1	CASSLGDRGIYNEQFF
TRBV12-3/TRBV12-4	TRBJ2-5	CASSTSGTLNF
TRBV19	TRBJ2-2	CASSGGVQVTTGELFF
TRBV5-1	TRBJ2-7	CASSAAGSGSYEQYF
TRBV7-8	TRBJ2-3	CASSLLGSADTQYF
TRBV6-5	TRBJ2-5	CASSTNLFTQYF
TRBV20-1	TRBJ2-6	CSAWAASGANVLTF
TRBV18	TRBJ2-5	CASSPPTGKETQYF
TRBV5-5	TRBJ2-3	CASSYVGQGYFRTDTQYF
TRBV27	TRBJ2-2	CASSLRAKWRELFF
TRBV6-2/TRBV6-3	TRBJ1-5	CASSYRATTQPQHF
TRBV5-1	TRBJ1-1	CASSQRPGRRLGTEAFF
TRBV7-6	TRBJ2-3	CASSLAAGSTDTQYF
TRBV7-8	TRBJ1-5	CASSSGTVHQPQHF
TRBV10-3	TRBJ2-1	CAISEPRTGHEQFF
TRBV5-4	TRBJ2-5	CASSLGTGWETQYF
TRBV9	TRBJ1-3	CASSVGSGSGNTIYF
TRBV7-6	TRBJ2-3	CASSYRDRAIDTQYF
TRBV7-9	TRBJ1-4	CASSLDRYTTNEKLFF
TRBV25-1	TRBJ1-6	CASSEFGRASPLHF
TRBV4-1	TRBJ1-5	CASSIRPGEYSNQPQHF
TRBV29-1	TRBJ1-1	CSVTPNTEAFF
TRBV3-1	TRBJ2-7	CASSLGTGGGEQYF